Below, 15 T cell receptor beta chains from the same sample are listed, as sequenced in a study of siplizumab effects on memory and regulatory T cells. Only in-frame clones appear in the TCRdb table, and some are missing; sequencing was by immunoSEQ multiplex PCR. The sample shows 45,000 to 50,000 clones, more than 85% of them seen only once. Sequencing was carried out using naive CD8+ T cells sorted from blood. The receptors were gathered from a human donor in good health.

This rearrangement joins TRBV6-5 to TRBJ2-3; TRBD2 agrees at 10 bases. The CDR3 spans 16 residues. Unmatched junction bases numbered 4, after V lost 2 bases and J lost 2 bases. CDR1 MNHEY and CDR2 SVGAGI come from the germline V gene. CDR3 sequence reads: CASSYGSGGTTDTQYF. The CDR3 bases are TGTGCCAGCAGTTACGGTAGCGGGGGGACCACAGATACGCAGTATTTT.

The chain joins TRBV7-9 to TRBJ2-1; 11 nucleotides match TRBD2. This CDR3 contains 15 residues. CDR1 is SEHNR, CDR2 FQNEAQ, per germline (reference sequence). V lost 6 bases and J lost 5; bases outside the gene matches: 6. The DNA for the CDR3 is TGTGCCAGCAGTCAACCGGGACTAGCGGACAATGAGCAGTTCTTC. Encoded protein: CASSQPGLADNEQFF. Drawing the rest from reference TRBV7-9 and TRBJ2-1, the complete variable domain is DTGVSQNPRHKITKRGQNVTFRCDPISEHNRLYWYRQTLGQGPEFLTYFQNEAQLEKSRLLSDRFSAERPKGSFSTLEIQRTEQGDSAMYLCASSQPGLADNEQFFGPGTRLTVL.

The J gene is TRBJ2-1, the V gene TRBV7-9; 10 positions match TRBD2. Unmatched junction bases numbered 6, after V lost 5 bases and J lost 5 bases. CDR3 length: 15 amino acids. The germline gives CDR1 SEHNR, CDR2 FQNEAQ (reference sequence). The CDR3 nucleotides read TGTGCCAGCAGCCAGGCCGGGACTAGCGACAATGAGCAGTTCTTC. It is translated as CASSQAGTSDNEQFF.

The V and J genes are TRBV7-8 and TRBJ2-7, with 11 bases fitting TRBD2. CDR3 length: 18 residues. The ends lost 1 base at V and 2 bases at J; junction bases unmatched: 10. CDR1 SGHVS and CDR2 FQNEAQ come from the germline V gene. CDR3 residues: CASSLDGVPTSGAYEQYF. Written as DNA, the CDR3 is TGTGCCAGCAGCTTAGACGGGGTACCGACTAGCGGGGCCTACGAGCAGTACTTC.

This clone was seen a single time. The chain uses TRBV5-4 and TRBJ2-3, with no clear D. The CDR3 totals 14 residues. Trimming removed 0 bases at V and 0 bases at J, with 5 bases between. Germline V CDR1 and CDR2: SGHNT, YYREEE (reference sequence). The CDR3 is CASSLVDSTDTQYF. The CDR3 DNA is TGTGCCAGCAGCTTGGTTGATAGCACAGATACGCAGTATTTT.

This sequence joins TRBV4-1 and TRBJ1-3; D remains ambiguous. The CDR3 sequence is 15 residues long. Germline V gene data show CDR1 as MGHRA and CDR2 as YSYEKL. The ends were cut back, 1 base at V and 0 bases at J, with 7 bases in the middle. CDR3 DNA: TGCGCCAGCAGCCAAGGGAGGTACTCTGGAAACACCATATATTTT. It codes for CASSQGRYSGNTIYF.

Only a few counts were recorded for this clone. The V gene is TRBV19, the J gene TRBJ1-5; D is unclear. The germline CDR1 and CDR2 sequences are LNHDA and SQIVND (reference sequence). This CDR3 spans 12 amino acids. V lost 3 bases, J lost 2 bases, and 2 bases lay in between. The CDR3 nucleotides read TGTGCCAGTAGTATGGGCAATCAGCCCCAGCATTTT. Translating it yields CASSMGNQPQHF.

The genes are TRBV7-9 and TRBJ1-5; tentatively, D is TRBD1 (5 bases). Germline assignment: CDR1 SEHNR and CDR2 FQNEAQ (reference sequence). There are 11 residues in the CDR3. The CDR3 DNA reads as TGTGGGTGGGGGAGCAATCAGCCCCAGCATTTT. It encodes CGWGSNQPQHF.

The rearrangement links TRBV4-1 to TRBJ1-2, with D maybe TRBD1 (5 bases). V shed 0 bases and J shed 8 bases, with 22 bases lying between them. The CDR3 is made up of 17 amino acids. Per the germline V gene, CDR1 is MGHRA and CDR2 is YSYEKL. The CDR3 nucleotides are TGCGCCAGCAGCCAAGACAGGTCACGGGGGGTAGGGCTAGGCTACACCTTC. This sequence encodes CASSQDRSRGVGLGYTF.

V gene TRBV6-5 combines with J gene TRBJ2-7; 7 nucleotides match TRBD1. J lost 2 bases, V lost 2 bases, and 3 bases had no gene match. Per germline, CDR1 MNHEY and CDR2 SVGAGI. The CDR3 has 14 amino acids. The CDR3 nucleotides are TGTGCCAGCAGTTACCGGGACAGACCCTACGAGCAGTACTTC. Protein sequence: CASSYRDRPYEQYF.

In DNA form, the CDR3 reads TGTGCCAGCAGTTTGTCCGGCCCCTACAATGAGCAGTTCTTC. Translated: CASSLSGPYNEQFF. The chain links TRBV27 to TRBJ2-1; D gene ambiguous. The CDR3 totals 14 residues. CDR1 and CDR2 from the germline V gene are MNHEY and SMNVEV (reference sequence). V gave up 3 bases and J gave up 2 bases, with 8 bases separating them.

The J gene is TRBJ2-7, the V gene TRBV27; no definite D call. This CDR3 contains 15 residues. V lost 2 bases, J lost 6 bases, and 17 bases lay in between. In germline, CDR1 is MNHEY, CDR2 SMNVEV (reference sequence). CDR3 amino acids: CASSLGPNQITEQYF. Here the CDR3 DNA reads TGTGCCAGCAGTTTAGGACCTAACCAGATCACCGAGCAGTACTTC.

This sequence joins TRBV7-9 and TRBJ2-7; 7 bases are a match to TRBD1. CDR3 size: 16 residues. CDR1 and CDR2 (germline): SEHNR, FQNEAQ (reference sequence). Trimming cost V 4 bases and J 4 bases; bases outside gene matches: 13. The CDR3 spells CASSSTGTVSSYEQYF. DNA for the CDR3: TGTGCCAGCAGCTCGACCGGGACAGTATCCTCGTACGAGCAGTACTTC.

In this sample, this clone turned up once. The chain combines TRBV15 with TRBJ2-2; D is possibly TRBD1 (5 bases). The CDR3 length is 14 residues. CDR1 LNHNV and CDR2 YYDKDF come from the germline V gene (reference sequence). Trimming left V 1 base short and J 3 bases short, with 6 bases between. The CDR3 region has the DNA TGTGCCACCAGCAGAGTCAGGGACACCGGGGAGCTGTTTTTT. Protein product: CATSRVRDTGELFF.

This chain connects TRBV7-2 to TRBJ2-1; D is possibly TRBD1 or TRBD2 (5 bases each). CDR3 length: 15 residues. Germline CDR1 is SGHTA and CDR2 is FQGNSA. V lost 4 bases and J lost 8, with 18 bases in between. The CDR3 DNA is TGTGCCAGCAGCTCATTGGGGCTAGCAGCCTATGAGCAGTTCTTC. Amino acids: CASSSLGLAAYEQFF.